The clone carrying this T cell receptor (beta chain) appeared a single time. Its target is not known. These data are taken from a study of cytomegalovirus exposure and HLA in healthy donors. Study-wide context: The roughly 110 validation repertoires matched the roughly 650 first-cohort repertoires in platform, a later analysis reported. Overall study findings and caveats: According to the study, 180 or so TCR beta chains were cytomegalovirus-associated. The classifier, whose performance was assessed in both the original and validation cohorts, reportedly diagnosed cytomegalovirus status with high specificity and sensitivity. TCR clusters originating in the first cohort tended to co-occur in the roughly 120 validation repertoires, according to a later analysis.

The assay was immunoSEQ multiplex PCR, and TCRdb's table has in-frame clones only and misses some. The sample yields 250,000 to 350,000 clones, about 85% seen once. The germline V gene has CDR1 MNHEY and CDR2 SMNVEV (reference sequence). With 8 bases clipped from V and 9 bases from J, the junction kept 13 bases outside the gene matches. CDR3 size: 14 residues. The clonotype was recovered from a woman aged 25 to 39 in good health and CMV-seropositive. This rearrangement joins TRBV27 to TRBJ1-5; 7 nucleotides agree with TRBD1. The sequencing sample was made of PBMCs. This CDR3 is CASRPGTEGSPQHF. CDR3 nucleotides: TGTGCCAGCCGACCCGGGACAGAGGGTTCGCCCCAGCATTTT.